This TCR beta chain was captured by sequencing in a study of blood T cell repertoires in COVID-19. Germline CDR1 reads ENHRY; CDR2 reads SYGVKD. This CDR3 contains 12 residues. V dropped 4 bases and J dropped 5 bases, with 8 bases sitting between them. The assay was immunoSEQ multiplex PCR, and TCRdb's table has in-frame clones only and misses some. The sample lists about 320,000 clones; over 85% were seen once. The TCR sequence derives from a man aged 60 to 69 who had recovered from COVID-19. The V gene is TRBV10-3, the J gene TRBJ2-5, with D perhaps TRBD2 (6 bases). Specimen: PBMCs or T cells enriched from blood (not recorded which). CDR3 nucleotide sequence: TGTGCCATCAGTGGGGGGGACGAGACCCAGTACTTC. This translates into CAISGGDETQYF.